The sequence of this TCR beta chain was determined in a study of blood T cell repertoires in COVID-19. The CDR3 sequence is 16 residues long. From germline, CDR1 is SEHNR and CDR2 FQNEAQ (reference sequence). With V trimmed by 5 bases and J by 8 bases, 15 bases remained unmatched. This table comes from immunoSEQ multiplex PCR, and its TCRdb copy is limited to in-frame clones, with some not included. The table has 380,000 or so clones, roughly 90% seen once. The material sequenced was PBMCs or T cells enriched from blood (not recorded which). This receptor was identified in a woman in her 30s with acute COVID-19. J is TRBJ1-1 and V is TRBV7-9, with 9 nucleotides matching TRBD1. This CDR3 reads CASSLGGTGWATEAFF. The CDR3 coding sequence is TGTGCCAGCAGCCTAGGGGGGACAGGGTGGGCGACCGAAGCTTTCTTT.